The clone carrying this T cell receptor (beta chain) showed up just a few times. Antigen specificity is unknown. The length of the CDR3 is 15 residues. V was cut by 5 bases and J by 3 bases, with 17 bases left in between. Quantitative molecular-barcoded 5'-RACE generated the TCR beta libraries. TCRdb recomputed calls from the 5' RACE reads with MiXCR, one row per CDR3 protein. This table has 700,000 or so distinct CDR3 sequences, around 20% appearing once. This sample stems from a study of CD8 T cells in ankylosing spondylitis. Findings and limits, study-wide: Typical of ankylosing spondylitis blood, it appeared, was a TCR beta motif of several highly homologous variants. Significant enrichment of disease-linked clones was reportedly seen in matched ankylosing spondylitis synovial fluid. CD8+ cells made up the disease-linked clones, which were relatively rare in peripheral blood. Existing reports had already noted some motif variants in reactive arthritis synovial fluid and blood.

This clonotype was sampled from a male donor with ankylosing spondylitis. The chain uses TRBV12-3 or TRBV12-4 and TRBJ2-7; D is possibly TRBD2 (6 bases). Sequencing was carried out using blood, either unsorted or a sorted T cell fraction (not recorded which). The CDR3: CASSDPGTGNYEQYF. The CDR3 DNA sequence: TGTGCCAGCAGTGACCCCGGGACTGGGAACTACGAGCAGTACTTC.